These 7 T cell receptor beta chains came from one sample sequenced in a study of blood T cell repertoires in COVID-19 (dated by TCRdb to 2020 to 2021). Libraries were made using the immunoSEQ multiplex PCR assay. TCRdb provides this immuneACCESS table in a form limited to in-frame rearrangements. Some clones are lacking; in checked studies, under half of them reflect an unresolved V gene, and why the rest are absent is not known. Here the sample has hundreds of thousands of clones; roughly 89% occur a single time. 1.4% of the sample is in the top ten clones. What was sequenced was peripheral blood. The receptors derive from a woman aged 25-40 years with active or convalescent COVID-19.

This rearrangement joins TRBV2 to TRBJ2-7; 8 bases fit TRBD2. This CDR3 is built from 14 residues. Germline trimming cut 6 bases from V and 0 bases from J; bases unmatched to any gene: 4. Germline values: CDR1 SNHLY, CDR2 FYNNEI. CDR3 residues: CASRERGTSYEQYF. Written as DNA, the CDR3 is TGTGCCAGCAGAGAGCGGGGGACCTCCTACGAGCAGTACTTC.

The CDR3: CSASARGGPSYNEQFF. In DNA, the CDR3 is TGCAGTGCTAGTGCAAGGGGCGGACCCTCCTACAATGAGCAGTTCTTC. V usage is TRBV20-1 and J usage is TRBJ2-1, with D possibly matching TRBD1 (5 bases). There are 16 residues in the CDR3. Germline V gives CDR1 DFQATT, CDR2 SNEGSKA (reference sequence). The V gene lost 3 bases and the J gene lost 0 bases, with 15 bases spanning the gap.

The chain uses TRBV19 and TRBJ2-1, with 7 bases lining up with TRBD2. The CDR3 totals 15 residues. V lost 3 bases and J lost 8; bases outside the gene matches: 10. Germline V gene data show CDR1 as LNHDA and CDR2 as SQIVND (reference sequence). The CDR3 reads CASSISGGGGYEQFF. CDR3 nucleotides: TGTGCCAGTAGTATTAGCGGCGGGGGAGGCTATGAGCAGTTCTTC.

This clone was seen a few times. CDR3 bases: TGTGCCAGCAGTATGGACGGGGGGAACACTGAAGCTTTCTTT. Translating it yields CASSMDGGNTEAFF. The rearrangement joins TRBV2 to TRBJ1-1; D possibly corresponds to TRBD1 (5 bases). CDR1 is SNHLY, CDR2 FYNNEI, per germline. V shed 5 bases and J shed 1 base, with 11 bases lying between them. This CDR3 region has 14 residues.

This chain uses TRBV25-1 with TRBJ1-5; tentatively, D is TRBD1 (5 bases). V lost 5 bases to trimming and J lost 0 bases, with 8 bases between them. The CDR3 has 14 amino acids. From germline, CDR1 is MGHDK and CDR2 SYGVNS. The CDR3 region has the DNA TGTGCCAGCAGTAAAGGGGCTAGCAATCAGCCCCAGCATTTT. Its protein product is CASSKGASNQPQHF. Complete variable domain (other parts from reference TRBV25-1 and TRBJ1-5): EADIYQTPRYLVIGTGKKITLECSQTMGHDKMYWYQQDPGMELHLIHYSYGVNSTEKGDLSSESTVSRIRTEHFPLTLESARPSHTSQYLCASSKGASNQPQHFGDGTRLSIL.

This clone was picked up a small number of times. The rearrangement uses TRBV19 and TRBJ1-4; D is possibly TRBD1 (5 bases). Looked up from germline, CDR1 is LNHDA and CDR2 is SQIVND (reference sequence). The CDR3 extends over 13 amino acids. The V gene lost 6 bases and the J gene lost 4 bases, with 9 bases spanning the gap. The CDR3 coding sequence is TGTGCCAGTAGGTGGGGGGGTAATGAAAAACTGTTTTTT. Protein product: CASRWGGNEKLFF.

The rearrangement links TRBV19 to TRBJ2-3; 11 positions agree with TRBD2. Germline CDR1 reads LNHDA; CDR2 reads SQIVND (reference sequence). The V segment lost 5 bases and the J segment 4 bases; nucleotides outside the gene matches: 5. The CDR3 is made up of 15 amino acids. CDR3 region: CASSVAGGYADTQYF. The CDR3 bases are TGTGCCAGTAGTGTAGCGGGAGGGTATGCAGATACGCAGTATTTT.